This passage covers 18 T cell receptor beta chains from one sample sequenced in a study of blood T cell repertoires in COVID-19. The data were produced by immunoSEQ multiplex PCR, yet TCRdb's version contains in-frame clones alone and is incomplete. The table shows roughly 250,000 clones, with approximately 88% occurring only once. Sequenced: PBMCs or T cells enriched from blood (not recorded which). These receptors came from a woman aged 40 to 50 who had been exposed to COVID-19.

The V call is TRBV2, the J call TRBJ1-2; TRBD1 agrees at 7 bases. Germline V gives CDR1 SNHLY, CDR2 FYNNEI. V dropped 3 bases and J dropped 8; count of bases not matched to a gene: 9. The CDR3 totals 14 residues. The CDR3 DNA is TGTGCCAGCAGTGACAGACAGGGAGGCTGGGGCTACACCTTC. This translates into CASSDRQGGWGYTF.

The chain links TRBV7-9 to TRBJ2-1; 12 nucleotides line up with TRBD2. V lost 10 bases to trimming and J lost 6 bases; unmatched junction nucleotides: 4. Per germline, CDR1 SEHNR and CDR2 FQNEAQ (reference sequence). The CDR3 has 13 residues. CDR3 region: CATRLAGVNEQFF. The CDR3 nucleotides read TGTGCCACCAGACTAGCGGGAGTCAATGAGCAGTTCTTC. Variable domain in full (rest from reference TRBV7-9 and TRBJ2-1): DTGVSQNPRHKITKRGQNVTFRCDPISEHNRLYWYRQTLGQGPEFLTYFQNEAQLEKSRLLSDRFSAERPKGSFSTLEIQRTEQGDSAMYLCATRLAGVNEQFFGPGTRLTVL.

The chain carries TRBV6-5 and TRBJ1-5; D might be TRBD1 (6 bases). The CDR3 is made up of 14 amino acids. The germline V gene has CDR1 MNHEY and CDR2 SVGAGI. V was shortened by 6 bases and J by 3 bases, with 12 bases between the two germline ends. CDR3 region: CASSVQGHNQPQHF. For the CDR3, the DNA is TGTGCCAGCAGCGTACAGGGACACAATCAGCCCCAGCATTTT.

This chain connects TRBV7-9 to TRBJ2-1; D is undetermined. CDR1 is SEHNR and CDR2 is FQNEAQ in the germline V gene (reference sequence). The CDR3 consists of 12 residues. Between the trimmed V and J ends, which lost 0 bases and 7 bases, there was a span of 4 bases. The CDR3 DNA is TGTGCCAGCAGCTTAGCGGCTAATGAGCAGTTCTTC. This encodes CASSLAANEQFF.

This chain uses TRBV19 with TRBJ1-5; D is possibly TRBD1 (6 bases). Trimming left V 4 bases short and J 2 bases short, with 18 bases between. This CDR3 contains 17 residues. CDR1 is LNHDA and CDR2 is SQIVND in the germline V gene (reference sequence). CDR3 nucleotides: TGTGCCAGTAGTAACTTCCGGGACATCGTGGGCAATCAGCCCCAGCATTTT. Its translation: CASSNFRDIVGNQPQHF.

The rearrangement links TRBV30 to TRBJ1-2; D is unclear. Germline lookup yields CDR1 GTSNPN and CDR2 SVGIG (reference sequence). The CDR3 consists of 12 residues. V dropped 0 bases and J dropped 7 bases, with 9 bases sitting between them. CDR3 sequence: CAWSVNSGGYTF. The CDR3 DNA reads as TGTGCCTGGAGTGTAAATTCCGGTGGCTACACCTTC.

This clone has just one count. The chain has TRBV9 and TRBJ1-2; TRBD1 aligns across 7 bases. The CDR3 totals 15 residues. With V trimmed by 0 bases and J by 2 bases, 4 bases remained unmatched. Looked up from germline, CDR1 is SGDLS and CDR2 is YYNGEE. The chain's CDR3 is CASSVDDRDNYGYTF. DNA for the CDR3: TGTGCCAGCAGCGTAGACGACAGGGACAACTATGGCTACACCTTC. Looking up the rest from reference TRBV9 and TRBJ1-2 gives the full variable domain: DSGVTQTPKHLITATGQRVTLRCSPRSGDLSVYWYQQSLDQGLQFLIQYYNGEERAKGNILERFSAQQFPDLHSELNLSSLELGDSALYFCASSVDDRDNYGYTFGSGTRLTVV.

This chain joins TRBV29-1 and TRBJ2-1, with D unclear. The CDR3 contains 12 residues. V was shortened by 1 base and J by 8 bases, with 9 bases between the two germline ends. Germline V gene sequence: CDR1 SQVTM, CDR2 ANQGSEA. The CDR3 spells CSVEGPVYEQFF. CDR3 DNA: TGCAGCGTTGAAGGGCCCGTTTATGAGCAGTTCTTC.

This clone was counted ten times or more. This chain joins TRBV6-1 and TRBJ2-1, with D uncertain. The germline V gene encodes CDR1 MNHNS and CDR2 SASEGT. Trimming removed 3 bases at V and 0 bases at J, with 12 bases between. The CDR3 totals 16 residues. The CDR3 region is CASSDLGQDSYNEQFF. As DNA, the CDR3 is TGTGCCAGCAGTGATTTGGGCCAGGACTCCTACAATGAGCAGTTCTTC.

This clone is a singleton in its sample. This chain links TRBV28 with TRBJ1-2; D perhaps matches TRBD1 (6 bases). The germline V gene has CDR1 MDHEN and CDR2 SYDVKM. The CDR3 has 14 residues. V was shortened by 8 bases and J by 3 bases, with 16 bases between the two germline ends. For the CDR3, the DNA is TGTGCCAGCGCACGGGGGGCAGGGGACTATGGCTACACCTTC. As protein: CASARGAGDYGYTF.

The chain has TRBV4-1 and TRBJ1-2, with 7 bases lining up with TRBD1. This CDR3 contains 17 residues. V shed 3 bases and J 7 bases; nucleotides not matched to a gene: 17. CDR1 and CDR2 from the germline V gene are MGHRA and YSYEKL. CDR3 nucleotides: TGCGCCAGCAGCCATCCACTACAGGGGTTCGGTTTGAGTGGCTACACCTTC. This sequence encodes CASSHPLQGFGLSGYTF.

J is TRBJ1-2 and V is TRBV13; D is ambiguous. The germline V gene has CDR1 PRHDT and CDR2 FYEKMQ (reference sequence). This CDR3 has 11 residues. Trimming took off 4 bases at V and 4 bases at J, with 4 bases between the two ends. The CDR3 DNA sequence: TGTGCCAGCAGCTCGGGCTATGGCTACACCTTC. Protein: CASSSGYGYTF. The full variable domain, completed using reference TRBV13 and TRBJ1-2, is AAGVIQSPRHLIKEKRETATLKCYPIPRHDTVYWYQQGPGQDPQFLISFYEKMQSDKGSIPDRFSAQQFSDYHSELNMSSLELGDSALYFCASSSGYGYTFGSGTRLTVV.

The rearrangement joins TRBV5-5 to TRBJ1-2; D uncertain. CDR3 length equals 14 residues. Germline V gives CDR1 SGHKS, CDR2 YYEKEE (reference sequence). V was pared by 1 base and J by 1 base, with 8 bases between. The CDR3 DNA follows: TGTGCCAGCAGCTTGAACAGCCTTAACTATGGCTACACCTTC. Translation: CASSLNSLNYGYTF.

The J gene is TRBJ1-2, the V gene TRBV6-5; D is ambiguous. The CDR3 length is 14 residues. V was pared by 4 bases and J by 8 bases, with 17 bases between. Germline assignment: CDR1 MNHEY and CDR2 SVGAGI. For the CDR3, the DNA is TGTGCCAGCAGTTTAGAGCACCAGACCGGGGGCTACACCTTC. Its translation: CASSLEHQTGGYTF.

This rearrangement joins TRBV9 to TRBJ2-3; tentative D call: TRBD2 (6 bases). V was clipped by 2 bases and J by 2 bases, with 15 bases between them. The CDR3 has 16 residues. Germline CDR1 SGDLS, CDR2 YYNGEE. The CDR3 DNA reads TGTGCCAGCAGCGTCTTTCCCTCGGGGGACACAGATACGCAGTATTTT. Translated: CASSVFPSGDTDTQYF.

The rearrangement joins TRBV28 to TRBJ2-7; 8 nucleotides align to TRBD2. The CDR3 is 14 residues long. Germline loops: CDR1 MDHEN, CDR2 SYDVKM. Germline trimming cut 5 bases from V and 3 bases from J; bases unmatched to any gene: 6. The CDR3 nucleotides are TGTGCCAGCAGTCCCGGGACTAGTGGCTACGAGCAGTACGTC. This translates into CASSPGTSGYEQYV.

The J gene is TRBJ1-2, the V gene TRBV5-1; TRBD1 aligns across 9 bases. The length of the CDR3 is 16 residues. Germline V lookup: CDR1 SGHRS, CDR2 YFSETQ. The junction had 7 bases not matched to a gene; V was cut back by 4 bases and J by 0 bases. CDR3 protein: CASSGGQGTANYGYTF. The CDR3 DNA sequence: TGCGCCAGCAGCGGGGGACAGGGAACAGCTAACTATGGCTACACCTTC. Full variable domain (outside the CDR3, taken from reference TRBV5-1 and TRBJ1-2): KAGVTQTPRYLIKTRGQQVTLSCSPISGHRSVSWYQQTPGQGLQFLFEYFSETQRNKGNFPGRFSGRQFSNSRSEMNVSTLELGDSALYLCASSGGQGTANYGYTFGSGTRLTVV.

V is TRBV28 and J is TRBJ2-1, with 12 bases that match TRBD2. Losses at the gene ends were 6 bases for V and 10 bases for J; bases not matched to a gene: 10. Germline CDR1 is MDHEN and CDR2 is SYDVKM. The CDR3 extends over 15 amino acids. CDR3 DNA sequence: TGTGCCAGCAGGCCTACCGGGACTAGCGGGTCAGAGCAGTTCTTC. This encodes CASRPTGTSGSEQFF. Full variable domain (missing parts from reference TRBV28 and TRBJ2-1): DVKVTQSSRYLVKRTGEKVFLECVQDMDHENMFWYRQDPGLGLRLIYFSYDVKMKEKGDIPEGYSVSREKKERFSLILESASTNQTSMYLCASRPTGTSGSEQFFGPGTRLTVL.